The rows below give T cell receptor beta chains drawn from one sample of a study of blood T cell repertoires in COVID-19. Some clones are missing from TCRdb's copy, which holds only in-frame ones; the method was immunoSEQ multiplex PCR. Of around 260,000 clones in the sample, around nine tenths are singletons; the top ten hold 10%. Material: peripheral blood. These receptors all stem from a woman aged 70-85 years with COVID-19, enrolled during active disease. The CDR3 runs from the conserved cysteine through the conserved F or W. The order of the fields is J gene, D gene, V gene, clone size, CDR3 protein, CDR3 DNA. The D gene is left open where the match is weak. The listing skips clone size in some rows; elsewhere it reads once, few, many or a size class.

TRBJ2-3	NA	TRBV9	NA	CASSVEIGGLGPILNTQYF	TGTGCCAGCAGCGTAGAGATTGGGGGCCTTGGACCTATACTTAATACGCAGTATTTT
TRBJ1-1	TRBD1	TRBV6-5	NA	CASSYRGQGGPEAFF	TGTGCCAGCAGTTACCGGGGACAGGGTGGTCCTGAAGCTTTCTTT
TRBJ2-5	TRBD2	TRBV30	few	CAWSVSRTSGGQETQYF	TGTGCCTGGAGCGTTTCCAGGACTAGCGGGGGACAAGAGACCCAGTACTTC
TRBJ2-3	TRBD1	TRBV28	NA	CASRDTGGDTQYF	TGTGCCAGCAGGGACACAGGGGGAGATACGCAGTATTTT
TRBJ1-1	TRBD1	TRBV20-1	NA	CSASAQGVGTEAFF	TGCAGTGCTAGTGCTCAGGGGGTGGGCACTGAAGCTTTCTTT
TRBJ1-5	TRBD1	TRBV18	NA	CASSERGQGGINSNQPQHF	TGTGCCAGCTCCGAAAGAGGACAGGGAGGGATTAATAGCAATCAGCCCCAGCATTTT
TRBJ2-1	TRBD2	TRBV5-5	NA	CASSWTSGSGEQFF	TGTGCCAGCAGCTGGACTAGCGGGAGTGGGGAGCAGTTCTTC
TRBJ1-5	TRBD1	TRBV19	NA	CASSAGGRQPQHF	TGTGCCAGTAGTGCAGGGGGCCGCCAGCCCCAGCATTTT
TRBJ1-5	NA	TRBV19	NA	CASSPGFQPQHF	TGTGCCAGTAGCCCGGGTTTTCAGCCCCAGCATTTT
TRBJ2-5	TRBD2	TRBV10-3	NA	CAISENPTSGRETQYF	TGTGCCATCAGTGAGAATCCGACTAGCGGGAGAGAGACCCAGTACTTC
TRBJ1-3	NA	TRBV5-6	NA	CASSPPGSFSGNTIYF	TGTGCCAGCAGCCCCCCAGGGTCTTTCTCTGGAAACACCATATATTTT
TRBJ1-2	NA	TRBV4-1	few	CASRKQGQGDGYTF	TGCGCCAGCCGCAAGCAAGGGCAAGGGGATGGCTACACCTTC
TRBJ2-7	TRBD2	TRBV6-5	NA	CASSYLASGTYEQYF	TGTGCCAGCAGTTACCTGGCTAGCGGAACCTACGAGCAGTACTTC
TRBJ1-1	NA	TRBV6-5	few	CASSYRGSHTEAFF	TGTGCCAGCAGTTACCGGGGGTCCCACACTGAAGCTTTCTTT
TRBJ2-2	NA	TRBV12-5	NA	CASGTELGGMNTGELFF	TGTGCTAGTGGGACTGAATTGGGGGGAATGAACACCGGGGAGCTGTTTTTT
TRBJ1-1	TRBD1	TRBV7-8	NA	CASSSGQVGDTEAFF	TGTGCCAGCAGCTCGGGACAGGTGGGCGACACTGAAGCTTTCTTT
TRBJ2-2	NA	TRBV5-1	NA	CASSPGSTGELFF	TGCGCCAGCAGCCCGGGTAGTACCGGGGAGCTGTTTTTT
TRBJ1-2	NA	TRBV19	once	CASSTYSTENYGYTF	TGTGCCAGTAGTACGTATTCGACAGAAAACTATGGCTACACCTTC
TRBJ2-6	TRBD2	TRBV5-1	once	CASSLVGTSGSGANVLTF	TGCGCCAGCAGCTTGGTGGGGACTAGCGGGTCTGGGGCCAACGTCCTGACTTTC
TRBJ2-5	TRBD2	TRBV18	NA	CASSGAMAGGETQYF	TGTGCCAGCTCCGGTGCCATGGCCGGGGGGGAGACCCAGTACTTC
TRBJ2-1	TRBD1	TRBV3-1/TRBV3-2	NA	CASSLDYRDSNEQFF	TGTGCCAGCAGCCTAGATTACCGGGACAGCAATGAGCAGTTCTTC
TRBJ2-5	NA	TRBV29-1	NA	CSVTAYQETQYF	TGCAGCGTAACCGCGTACCAAGAGACCCAGTACTTC
TRBJ1-1	NA	TRBV28	few	CASSFAGPNTEAFF	TGTGCCAGCAGTTTTGCGGGACCGAACACTGAAGCTTTCTTT
TRBJ2-2	NA	TRBV21-1	NA	CASSIDKWRQAGGSGELFF	TGTGCCAGCAGCATAGACAAGTGGCGGCAAGCGGGAGGGTCCGGGGAGCTGTTTTTT
TRBJ1-1	NA	TRBV3-1/TRBV3-2	NA	CASSQDTIGGREAFF	TGTGCCAGCAGCCAAGATACGATCGGGGGACGTGAAGCTTTCTTT
TRBJ1-2	NA	TRBV5-7	NA	CARPRSGPYGYTF	TGTGCCAGACCCAGGTCAGGGCCCTATGGCTACACCTTC
TRBJ2-1	TRBD2	TRBV19	once	CASSIGASGSLISGYNEQFF	TGTGCCAGTAGTATAGGGGCTAGCGGGAGTCTTATATCGGGTTACAATGAGCAGTTCTTC
TRBJ2-7	TRBD2	TRBV7-9	NA	CASSMTSPFSEQYF	TGTGCCAGCAGCATGACTAGCCCCTTTAGTGAGCAGTACTTC
TRBJ2-6	NA	TRBV30	NA	CAWSVRLRSGANVLTF	TGTGCCTGGAGTGTACGACTGAGGTCTGGGGCCAACGTCCTGACTTTC
TRBJ1-4	NA	TRBV6-2/TRBV6-3	NA	CASSYPMRTETNEKLFF	TGTGCCAGCAGTTACCCCATGCGGACTGAAACTAATGAAAAACTGTTTTTT
TRBJ1-3	NA	TRBV3-1/TRBV3-2	NA	CASSLGLGNTIYF	TGTGCCAGCAGCCTGGGACTTGGAAACACCATATATTTT
TRBJ1-1	NA	TRBV2	NA	CASSSDTNTEAFF	TGTGCCAGCAGTTCCGACACCAACACTGAAGCTTTCTTT
TRBJ2-3	TRBD2	TRBV9	NA	CASSDLGGSEDTQYF	TGTGCCAGCAGCGATCTTGGCGGGAGCGAAGATACGCAGTATTTT
TRBJ2-5	NA	TRBV20-1	NA	CSERFQETQYF	TGCAGTGAGCGCTTCCAAGAGACCCAGTACTTC
TRBJ2-3	NA	TRBV5-6	NA	CASSLVQADTQYF	TGTGCCAGCAGCTTGGTTCAGGCAGATACGCAGTATTTT
TRBJ1-1	NA	TRBV9	NA	CASSTGVSDTEAFF	TGTGCCAGCAGCACCGGGGTCTCGGACACTGAAGCTTTCTTT
TRBJ2-5	NA	TRBV24-1	once	CATSQNAGAQYF	TGTGCCACCAGTCAGAACGCAGGGGCCCAGTACTTC
TRBJ2-5	NA	TRBV5-1	once	CASAGGRGSWETQYF	TGCGCCAGCGCCGGGGGCAGGGGGTCTTGGGAGACCCAGTACTTC